The clone carrying this T cell receptor (beta chain) was observed at least ten times. The antigen is unknown. These data belong to a study of T-cell reconstitution after alpha-beta-depleted transplantation in children. Study-wide results and caveats: About two months after transplant, alpha-beta T cells reportedly came from several hundred expanded graft clones. It was surviving recipient T cells and thymic progenitors that gave some patients high TCRbeta diversity at day 60.

Unique molecular identifiers were incorporated into the prepared TCRbeta library. TCRdb independently ran MiXCR on the PCR reads; one entry per CDR3 protein. The sample has under 300,000 distinct CDR3 sequences; approximately 10% are singletons. V shed 7 bases and J shed 4 bases, with 17 bases lying between them. Germline V gives CDR1 SGHDT, CDR2 YYEEEE. The CDR3 consists of 14 residues. The rearrangement joins TRBV5-6 to TRBJ2-5; no reliable D call. The material was peripheral blood, obtained 180 days after TCRalphabeta/CD19-depleted stem cell transplant. The origin of this receptor is a male patient between 2 and 10 years old who had a stem cell transplant for chronic granulomatous disease, so the T cells may come from the graft donor. The CDR3, as DNA: TGTGCCAGCCTCCTTTGGGGTTGGGGAGAGACCCAGTACTTC. It yields the protein CASLLWGWGETQYF.